This T cell receptor beta chain was identified in a study of blood T cell repertoires in COVID-19. The wider study: Researchers got acute and convalescent COVID-19 samples from the United States, Italy and Spain. The cDNA or gDNA used as material had been derived from T cells, B-cell-depleted T cells, or PBMCs.

Assignment of participants to cohorts was predicated upon participant-reported clinical history. Contact with a PCR-confirmed or clinician-diagnosed COVID-19 case occurred within 2 weeks of entry. Profiled with immunoSEQ multiplex PCR; TCRdb holds only in-frame clones, not every one. This sample yields more than 300,000 clones, of which roughly 90% are seen a single time; about 4.2% belongs to the top ten. Per germline, CDR1 GTSNPN and CDR2 SVGIG (reference sequence). This CDR3 has 11 amino acids. V lost 5 bases to trimming and J lost 8 bases; unmatched junction nucleotides: 5. J is TRBJ1-2 and V is TRBV30, with 7 bases fitting TRBD1. Input material: PBMCs or T cells enriched from blood (not recorded which). The clonotype originates from a woman younger than 45 who had been exposed to COVID-19. The CDR3 DNA reads TGTGCCTGGCGACAGGGATGGGGCTACACCTTC. Amino acids: CAWRQGWGYTF.